Each of the 15 T cell receptor beta chains below was sequenced from the same sample in a study of blood T cell repertoires in COVID-19. Data came from immunoSEQ multiplex PCR; TCRdb stores just in-frame clones and leaves some out. The top ten hold 0.94% of the sample, which has around 250,000 clones, 89% seen once. Specimen: peripheral blood. Every receptor here comes from a middle-aged woman who had recovered from COVID-19.

The chain is built from TRBV11-3 and TRBJ2-7, with 16 bases that match TRBD2. The CDR3 runs to 16 residues. V trimming: 5 bases; J trimming: 4 bases; junction bases outside the gene matches: 5. Germline values: CDR1 SGHNT, CDR2 YENEEA. The CDR3, as DNA: TGTGCCAGCAGCCCCGGGACTAGCGGGAGGGAGTACGAGCAGTACTTC. This gives the protein CASSPGTSGREYEQYF.

The chain recombines TRBV24-1 with TRBJ2-3, with D possibly TRBD2 on 5 matching bases. Trimming left V 4 bases short and J 0 bases short, with 10 bases between. The CDR3 loop spans 15 amino acids. Germline assignment: CDR1 KGHDR and CDR2 SFDVKD. The chain's CDR3 is CATSDGGSSTDTQYF. Here the CDR3 DNA reads TGTGCCACCAGTGACGGAGGAAGTAGCACAGATACGCAGTATTTT.

The chain combines TRBV5-1 with TRBJ2-3; TRBD2 agrees at 8 bases. The CDR3 spans 15 residues. The ends lost 4 bases at V and 2 bases at J; junction bases unmatched: 6. Germline CDR1 and CDR2: SGHRS and YFSETQ. For the CDR3, the DNA is TGCGCCAGCAGCGACACTAGCGGACCCACAGATACGCAGTATTTT. Translated, it gives CASSDTSGPTDTQYF.

The chain has TRBV28 and TRBJ1-2, with D maybe TRBD1 (5 bases). The CDR3 loop spans 16 amino acids. The V end was cut by 2 bases, the J end by 7 bases, with 20 bases between. The germline CDR1 and CDR2 sequences are MDHEN and SYDVKM. The CDR3 region is CASSLRRGRGAGGYTF. The CDR3 DNA sequence: TGTGCCAGCAGTTTACGGCGAGGAAGGGGTGCAGGTGGCTACACCTTC.

The count of this clone is one. This chain joins TRBV7-2 and TRBJ2-5; TRBD2 matches at 16 bases. The junction had 5 bases not matched to a gene; V was cut back by 5 bases and J by 5 bases. This CDR3 is built from 16 residues. CDR1 and CDR2 from the germline V gene are SGHTA and FQGNSA. The CDR3 DNA is TGTGCCAGCAGCCCGGGACTAGCGGGAGGGGGGGAGACCCAGTACTTC. Amino acids: CASSPGLAGGGETQYF.

V usage is TRBV19 and J usage is TRBJ1-5; D gene unclear. Germline assignment: CDR1 LNHDA and CDR2 SQIVND (reference sequence). V was shortened by 2 bases and J by 0 bases, with 11 bases between the two germline ends. The CDR3 loop spans 16 amino acids. The CDR3, as DNA: TGTGCCAGTAGTATAATGGCAGCGAATAGCAATCAGCCCCAGCATTTT. This encodes CASSIMAANSNQPQHF. The full variable domain, its missing parts supplied by reference TRBV19 and TRBJ1-5, is DGGITQSPKYLFRKEGQNVTLSCEQNLNHDAMYWYRQDPGQGLRLIYYSQIVNDFQKGDIAEGYSVSREKKESFPLTVTSAQKNPTAFYLCASSIMAANSNQPQHFGDGTRLSIL.

This chain uses TRBV30 with TRBJ2-1; 10 bases match TRBD2. CDR3 length: 14 amino acids. Germline CDR1 GTSNPN, CDR2 SVGIG (reference sequence). The V segment lost 1 base and the J segment 9 bases; nucleotides outside the gene matches: 6. Written as DNA, the CDR3 is TGTGCCTGGAGTGAGGCTAGCGGGAGAGGTGAGCAGTTCTTC. This sequence encodes CAWSEASGRGEQFF.

This rearrangement joins TRBV12-3 or TRBV12-4 to TRBJ1-5; D ambiguous. The V gene lost 5 bases and the J gene lost 1 base, with 3 bases spanning the gap. This CDR3 has 12 residues. This CDR3 is CASSPSNQPQHF. CDR3 coding DNA: TGTGCCAGCAGTCCAAGCAATCAGCCCCAGCATTTT.

This clone has a count of ten or more. This sequence joins TRBV30 and TRBJ1-3; 10 bases line up with TRBD1. Germline values: CDR1 GTSNPN, CDR2 SVGIG (reference sequence). This CDR3 contains 15 residues. V gave up 0 bases and J gave up 6 bases; unmatched junction bases: 5. CDR3 loop: CAWSVPGTGANTIYF. The CDR3 DNA follows: TGTGCCTGGAGTGTACCAGGGACAGGGGCAAACACCATATATTTT.

The CDR3 spells CATSALNEQFF. The DNA for the CDR3 is TGTGCCACCAGTGCCCTAAATGAGCAGTTCTTC. The gene calls are TRBV24-1 and TRBJ2-1; D gene ambiguous. Per germline, CDR1 KGHDR and CDR2 SFDVKD. The V end was cut by 5 bases, the J end by 7 bases, with 5 bases between. The CDR3 contains 11 residues.

Written as DNA, the CDR3 is TGTGCCAGCAGCAATCTGGGTACAGGGAGTTCCTACGAGCAGTACTTC. Encoded protein: CASSNLGTGSSYEQYF. The genes are TRBV21-1 and TRBJ2-7; the table's TRBD1 call for D was not verified on the DNA. TRBV21-1 is tagged as a pseudogene. This CDR3 has 16 residues.

This sequence joins TRBV15 and TRBJ2-1, with 10 positions matching TRBD2. The V gene's germline CDR1 is LNHNV and CDR2 YYDKDF (reference sequence). The J segment lost 4 bases and the V segment lost 2 bases, leaving 2 bases of the junction unmatched. This CDR3 has 15 amino acids. In nucleotides, the CDR3 is TGTGCCACCAGCAGAACTAGCGGGACTTACAATGAGCAGTTCTTC. This sequence encodes CATSRTSGTYNEQFF.

V gene TRBV27 combines with J gene TRBJ2-1; 9 positions agree with TRBD2. Germline V gene lookup returns CDR1 MNHEY and CDR2 SMNVEV (reference sequence). V gave up 6 bases and J gave up 2 bases; unmatched junction bases: 5. The length of the CDR3 is 15 residues. CDR3 region: CASSPGGRAYNEQFF. CDR3 DNA sequence: TGTGCCAGCAGCCCGGGCGGGAGGGCCTACAATGAGCAGTTCTTC.

V is TRBV6-2 or TRBV6-3 and J is TRBJ2-1; tentatively, D is TRBD2 (5 bases). CDR3 length: 12 amino acids. The germline CDR1 and CDR2 sequences are MNHEY and SVGEGT. V lost 5 bases and J lost 9, with 11 bases in between. DNA for the CDR3: TGTGCCAGCAGTACACTAGGCAGTGAGCAGTTCTTC. Amino acids: CASSTLGSEQFF.

The CDR3 coding sequence is TGCGCCAGCAGCTCCGGGACAGGGATGGGGGAGCAGTACTTC. This codes for CASSSGTGMGEQYF. The chain recombines TRBV5-1 with TRBJ2-7; TRBD1 agrees at 9 bases. Germline CDR1 and CDR2: SGHRS and YFSETQ. The CDR3 extends over 14 amino acids. V trimming: 3 bases; J trimming: 7 bases; junction bases outside the gene matches: 8.